This T cell receptor (beta chain) was identified in a study of T cells after yellow fever vaccination. Study-wide findings and caveats: Clonotypes shared by both compartments, CD4 and CD8, made up a small share.

The CDR3 covers 9 residues. It was through 5'RACE template switching that TCR cDNA was made, with a universal primer site and UMIs added. TCRdb processed the 5' RACE reads anew with MiXCR; each CDR3 protein has one entry. The sample has approximately 110,000 distinct CDR3 sequences; 7.4% are singletons. To note about this clonotype: The target antigen is unknown. A read error may account for a junction end that differs from germline.

The sample in question was CD4+ T cells sorted from PBMCs, obtained around 10 days after the first yellow fever vaccination. V usage is TRBV5-3 and J usage is TRBJ2-3; D gene uncertain. TRBV5-3 belongs to the ORF category, with a function that is uncertain. This receptor was identified in a young man who received the YFV17D yellow fever vaccine. The CDR3 DNA reads TGTGCCACCTGGGCCCTCCCTCTTTTT. Its protein product is CATWALPLF.